What follows describes a single T cell receptor beta chain. The antigen remains unidentified. The CDR3 is 14 residues long. The V gene lost 6 bases and the J gene lost 1 base, with 11 bases spanning the gap. Per the germline V gene, CDR1 is MNHEY and CDR2 is SVGAGI. This sample stems from a study of vaccination effects on CD4 cells after COVID-19. At the level of the study: Post-vaccine sample collection fell at a median of 72 days after the second dose.

Profiled with immunoSEQ multiplex PCR; TCRdb holds only in-frame clones, not every one. The sample has about 22,000 clones, roughly three quarters seen once; the top ten hold around 8.5%. With the ViraFEST assay, the study expanded antigen-specific CD4+ T cells using viral peptide pools, then sequenced them. Following culture for ten to eleven days, CD4+ T cells were isolated. The participants, recipients of two vaccine doses, got either BNT162b2 or mRNA-1273. The receptor was derived from a human donor who received a COVID-19 vaccine. The source was CD4+ T cells from PBMCs cultured with SARS-CoV-2 spike peptides, collected after COVID-19 vaccination. The gene calls are TRBV6-5 and TRBJ2-3; either TRBD1 or TRBD2 may supply D (5 bases each). CDR3 in DNA: TGTGCCAGCAGATTCGGGGCTGGCACAGATACGCAGTATTTT. Translation gives CASRFGAGTDTQYF.